These 9 T cell receptor beta chains originate from one sample sequenced in a study of T cell changes during pregnancy in multiple sclerosis. The table came from immunoSEQ multiplex PCR; TCRdb's copy has only in-frame clones and leaves some out. The sample holds about 31,000 clones, roughly 87% seen once. The sample in question was CD8+ T cells from peripheral blood mononuclear cells, obtained in the first trimester of pregnancy. These receptors were collected from a female donor with multiple sclerosis, enrolled in a pregnancy study.

CDR3: CASSLTGGNEQYF. CDR3 bases: TGTGCCAGCAGTTTGACAGGGGGAAACGAGCAGTACTTC. The chain uses TRBV6-5 and TRBJ2-7, with 9 positions matching TRBD1. Germline loops: CDR1 MNHEY, CDR2 SVGAGI. Unmatched junction bases numbered 3, after V lost 4 bases and J lost 5 bases. This CDR3 contains 13 residues.

The rearrangement joins TRBV29-1 to TRBJ2-7, with 14 bases fitting TRBD2. Per the germline V gene, CDR1 is SQVTM and CDR2 is ANQGSEA. The length of the CDR3 is 16 residues. Germline trimming cut 0 bases from V and 4 bases from J; bases unmatched to any gene: 5. The CDR3 bases are TGCAGCGTTGAAGAGGGGACTAGCGGGAGTAGTTACGAGCAGTACTTC. Its protein product is CSVEEGTSGSSYEQYF.

The chain joins TRBV7-9 to TRBJ1-2; TRBD1 agrees at 9 bases. Germline V gene data show CDR1 as SEHNR and CDR2 as FQNEAQ (reference sequence). V shed 5 bases, J shed 8 bases, and the junction held 3 bases outside the gene matches. There are 12 residues in the CDR3. CDR3 DNA sequence: TGTGCCAGCAGCGCGACAGGGGGGGGCTACACCTTC. Amino acid sequence: CASSATGGGYTF. Supplemented by reference TRBV7-9 and TRBJ1-2, the full variable domain reads DTGVSQNPRHKITKRGQNVTFRCDPISEHNRLYWYRQTLGQGPEFLTYFQNEAQLEKSRLLSDRFSAERPKGSFSTLEIQRTEQGDSAMYLCASSATGGGYTFGSGTRLTVV.

The gene calls are TRBV6-5 and TRBJ2-3; 14 bases line up with TRBD2. V gave up 5 bases and J gave up 4 bases; unmatched junction bases: 2. Germline assignment: CDR1 MNHEY and CDR2 SVGAGI. The CDR3 has 15 amino acids. CDR3 residues: CASSGTSGSPDTQYF. CDR3 bases: TGTGCCAGCAGTGGGACTAGCGGGAGTCCAGATACGCAGTATTTT.

The chain couples TRBV6-1 to TRBJ2-2; 7 positions match TRBD1. The CDR3 contains 15 residues. The junction had 3 bases not matched to a gene; V was cut back by 2 bases and J by 3 bases. Germline CDR1 reads MNHNS; CDR2 reads SASEGT. This CDR3 is CASSEYQGDTGELFF. CDR3 DNA: TGTGCCAGCAGTGAATATCAGGGGGACACCGGGGAGCTGTTTTTT.

The genes are TRBV14 and TRBJ1-6; weak D call: TRBD1 (5 bases). The germline V gene has CDR1 SGHDN and CDR2 FVKESK. This CDR3 has 16 amino acids. Trimming cost V 0 bases and J 9 bases, with 15 bases left between them. CDR3 DNA: TGTGCCAGCAGCCAAGATCCCGGGGTGGGGGGTTCACCCCTCCACTTT. Its protein is CASSQDPGVGGSPLHF. The full variable domain, with the rest looked up from reference TRBV14 and TRBJ1-6, is EAGVTQFPSHSVIEKGQTVTLRCDPISGHDNLYWYRRVMGKEIKFLLHFVKESKQDESGMPNNRFLAERTGGTYSTLKVQPAELEDSGVYFCASSQDPGVGGSPLHFGNGTRLTVT.

V gene TRBV2 combines with J gene TRBJ2-3, with 8 bases that match TRBD2. Per the germline V gene, CDR1 is SNHLY and CDR2 is FYNNEI. The CDR3 sequence is 13 residues long. The trim removed 7 bases at V and 6 bases at J, leaving 6 bases unmatched. The CDR3 here is CASMSGSIDTQYF. In DNA, the CDR3 is TGTGCCAGCATGAGCGGGAGTATTGATACGCAGTATTTT.

This clone came up a few times. This sequence joins TRBV7-2 and TRBJ1-3, with 11 positions matching TRBD1. The CDR3 spans 12 residues. The germline V gene encodes CDR1 SGHTA and CDR2 FQGNSA. Trimming removed 5 bases from V and 13 bases from J; junction bases left unmatched: 4. Written as DNA, the CDR3 is TGTGCCAGCAGCACCGGGGACAGGGGGATATATTTT. This gives the protein CASSTGDRGIYF. Complete variable domain (other parts from reference TRBV7-2 and TRBJ1-3): GAGVSQSPSNKVTEKGKDVELRCDPISGHTALYWYRQSLGQGLEFLIYFQGNSAPDKSGLPSDRFSAERTGGSVSTLTIQRTQQEDSAVYLCASSTGDRGIYFGEGSWLTVV.

The rearrangement uses TRBV18 and TRBJ1-1, with TRBD1 matching over 7 bases. Per the germline V gene, CDR1 is KGHSH and CDR2 is LQKENI. Trimming at V came to 3 bases and at J to 7 bases, leaving 2 bases not matched to a gene. The length of the CDR3 is 12 residues. As DNA, the CDR3 is TGTGCCAGCTCACCCGGGACAGATGAAGCTTTCTTT. This gives the protein CASSPGTDEAFF.